Presented here are 4 T cell receptor beta chains from one specimen sequenced in a study of cytomegalovirus exposure and HLA in healthy donors (TCRdb year 2017). Receptor libraries were prepared by the immunoSEQ multiplex PCR assay. For the multiplex PCR, a mixture combining 60 forward primers for TCR Vbeta segments and 13 reverse primers for TCR Jbeta segments was used. The immuneACCESS repertoire file appears here via TCRdb, limited to in-frame rearrangements. These files lack a portion of the clones; in checked studies, under half of the deficit traces to unresolved V genes, and the cause of the others is not known. The sample table lists 200,000 to 250,000 clones, approximately 88% of them with a count of one. The ten largest clones capture roughly 0.7% of the sample. Sequences were obtained from PBMCs. The receptors here all came from a boy between 2 and 10 years old in good health and CMV-seronegative.

This clone was seen a handful of times. The chain uses TRBV4-1 and TRBJ1-1; maybe TRBD1 (6 bases). Germline CDR1 and CDR2: MGHRA and YSYEKL. The CDR3 contains 19 residues. Trimming removed 3 bases from V and 3 bases from J, with 26 bases in between. CDR3 sequence (DNA): TGCGCCAGCAGCCATCGGGACAAGGTGGGGAGAGCTGCGTACACTGAAGCTTTCTTT. It specifies CASSHRDKVGRAAYTEAFF.

This sequence joins TRBV2 and TRBJ1-4; D may be TRBD1 (5 bases). The CDR3 runs to 13 residues. The germline gives CDR1 SNHLY, CDR2 FYNNEI. V lost 4 bases, J lost 7 bases, and 10 bases lay in between. CDR3 bases: TGTGCCAGCAGTGCCCTAGGGGCTGAAAAACTGTTTTTT. Translating it yields CASSALGAEKLFF. Filled out from reference TRBV2 and TRBJ1-4, the complete variable domain reads EPEVTQTPSHQVTQMGQEVILRCVPISNHLYFYWYRQILGQKVEFLVSFYNNEISEKSEIFDDQFSVERPDGSNFTLKIRSTKLEDSAMYFCASSALGAEKLFFGSGTQLSVL.

V is TRBV7-9 and J is TRBJ2-1, with 8 positions matching TRBD2. The V and J ends lost 3 bases and 1 base, in that order; junction bases with no gene match: 8. Germline V gene lookup returns CDR1 SEHNR and CDR2 FQNEAQ (reference sequence). The CDR3 length is 17 residues. CDR3 nucleotides: TGTGCCAGCAGCTTGTCGGGAGCGGGGGCATCCTACAATGAGCAGTTCTTC. Protein product: CASSLSGAGASYNEQFF.

The DNA of the CDR3 is TGTGCCAGTAGTATCACTAGAAGCAATGAGCAGTTCTTC. It codes for CASSITRSNEQFF. The chain links TRBV19 to TRBJ2-1; a possible D gene is TRBD2 (5 bases). V shed 3 bases and J shed 6 bases, with 9 bases lying between them. Germline assignment: CDR1 LNHDA and CDR2 SQIVND (reference sequence). The CDR3 runs to 13 residues. The full variable domain, its missing parts supplied by reference TRBV19 and TRBJ2-1, is DGGITQSPKYLFRKEGQNVTLSCEQNLNHDAMYWYRQDPGQGLRLIYYSQIVNDFQKGDIAEGYSVSREKKESFPLTVTSAQKNPTAFYLCASSITRSNEQFFGPGTRLTVL.